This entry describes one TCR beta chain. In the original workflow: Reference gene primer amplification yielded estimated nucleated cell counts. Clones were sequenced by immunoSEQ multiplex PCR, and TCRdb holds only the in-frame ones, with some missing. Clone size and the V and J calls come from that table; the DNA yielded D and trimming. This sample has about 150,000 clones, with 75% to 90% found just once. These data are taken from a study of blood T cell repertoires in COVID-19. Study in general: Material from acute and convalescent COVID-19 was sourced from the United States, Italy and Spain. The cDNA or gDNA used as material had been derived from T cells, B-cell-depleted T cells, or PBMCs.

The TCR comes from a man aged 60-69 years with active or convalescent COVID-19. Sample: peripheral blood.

CDR3 in DNA: TGTGCCAGCAACAACAGAGAGCAAGAGACCCAGTACTTC. It is translated as CASNNREQETQYF. The gene calls are TRBV6-6 and TRBJ2-5; D gene uncertain. V was clipped by 7 bases and J by 2 bases, with 11 bases between them. Germline CDR1 and CDR2: MNHNY and SVGAGI (reference sequence). The CDR3 contains 13 residues.